Below, one TCR beta chain is given with its context. Using immunoSEQ multiplex PCR, the repertoire was profiled, and TCRdb retains in-frame clones only, with some absent. The sample shows some 140,000 clones, roughly 83% of them seen only once. This sample was taken from a study of blood T cell repertoires in COVID-19. With 3 bases removed from V and 7 bases from J, the gap between germline ends came to 16 bases. The CDR3 totals 15 residues. The germline CDR1 and CDR2 sequences are SGDLS and YYNGEE. This TCR was recovered from a woman aged 60-70 years with COVID-19, enrolled during active disease. The sequenced sample was peripheral blood. The V and J genes are TRBV9 and TRBJ1-4; TRBD1 is a possible D gene (6 bases). DNA of the CDR3: TGTGCCAGCAGCGGGCGCCAGGGGACGGGTGAAAAACTGTTTTTT. This translates into CASSGRQGTGEKLFF.